The 30 T cell receptor beta chains below all came from one sample that was sequenced in a study of T cells in tumors and immune-related adverse events. Profiling relied on immunoSEQ multiplex PCR, and the TCRdb table lists in-frame clones only, not all of them. The sample has tens of thousands of clones, 75% to 95% seen once. Sequencing was performed on lymph node tissue, taken from a patient treated with anti-PD-1 therapy. Every receptor here comes from a female donor with metastatic renal cell carcinoma.

The chain links TRBV10-3 to TRBJ2-1; either TRBD1 or TRBD2 may fit D (6 bases each). V lost 7 bases, J lost 1 base, and 14 bases lay in between. The germline V gene has CDR1 ENHRY and CDR2 SYGVKD. The CDR3 totals 15 residues. CDR3 sequence (DNA): TGTGCCATCACGCGGGACACCAGATCCTACAATGAGCAGTTCTTC. Protein: CAITRDTRSYNEQFF.

The genes are TRBV12-5 and TRBJ2-3; 9 bases match TRBD1. The CDR3 is 17 residues long. The V gene's germline CDR1 is LGHNT and CDR2 FRNRAP. V shed 6 bases and J 2 bases; nucleotides not matched to a gene: 12. CDR3 DNA: TGTGCTAGTGGCCCCACCGGGACAGGGACGGACACAGATACGCAGTATTTT. Translated: CASGPTGTGTDTDTQYF.

This clone occurred a few times. V usage is TRBV5-1 and J usage is TRBJ1-2; 7 nucleotides match TRBD1. Trimming at V came to 4 bases and at J to 3 bases, leaving 3 bases not matched to a gene. There are 13 residues in the CDR3. Germline CDR1 is SGHRS and CDR2 is YFSETQ. The chain's CDR3 is CASSVTGDYGYTF. In DNA form, the CDR3 reads TGCGCCAGCAGCGTCACAGGGGACTATGGCTACACCTTC.

The chain couples TRBV10-3 to TRBJ2-1, with 9 bases matching TRBD2. The CDR3 contains 16 residues. Germline V gives CDR1 ENHRY, CDR2 SYGVKD. The trim removed 4 bases at V and 0 bases at J, leaving 4 bases unmatched. CDR3 in DNA: TGTGCCATCAGTGCACTAGCGGGTAACTCCTACAATGAGCAGTTCTTC. Residues: CAISALAGNSYNEQFF.

CDR3 coding DNA: TGCGCCAGCAGCTTGGGGTGGAGGAGCACTGAAGCTTTCTTT. Its protein product is CASSLGWRSTEAFF. The V gene is TRBV5-1, the J gene TRBJ1-1; D is uncertain. From germline, CDR1 is SGHRS and CDR2 YFSETQ. V lost 0 bases and J lost 4, with 10 bases in between. The CDR3 sequence is 14 residues long. Variable domain in full (rest from reference TRBV5-1 and TRBJ1-1): KAGVTQTPRYLIKTRGQQVTLSCSPISGHRSVSWYQQTPGQGLQFLFEYFSETQRNKGNFPGRFSGRQFSNSRSEMNVSTLELGDSALYLCASSLGWRSTEAFFGQGTRLTVV.

The V and J genes are TRBV5-4 and TRBJ1-1, with unresolved D. V lost 5 bases and J 7 bases, leaving 9 bases between the germline ends. This CDR3 spans 11 amino acids. From germline, CDR1 is SGHNT and CDR2 YYREEE (reference sequence). CDR3 nucleotide sequence: TGTGCCAGCAGTGAGGGCCTTGAAGCTTTCTTT. Protein: CASSEGLEAFF.

A single count supports this clone. This chain links TRBV11-3 with TRBJ2-3; D is perhaps TRBD1 (6 bases). V shed 2 bases and J shed 4 bases, with 10 bases lying between them. CDR3 size: 14 residues. CDR1 is SGHNT, CDR2 YENEEA, per germline. CDR3 bases: TGTGCCAGCAGCTTACGGACAGAGGCAGATACGCAGTATTTT. Residues: CASSLRTEADTQYF. The complete variable domain, with remaining parts taken from reference TRBV11-3 and TRBJ2-3, reads EAGVVQSPRYKIIEKKQPVAFWCNPISGHNTLYWYLQNLGQGPELLIRYENEEAVDDSQLPKDRFSAERLKGVDSTLKIQPAELGDSAVYLCASSLRTEADTQYFGPGTRLTVL.

The V and J genes are TRBV28 and TRBJ1-2, with unresolved D. The CDR3 is made up of 13 amino acids. V shed 4 bases and J shed 4 bases, with 10 bases lying between them. Germline-derived CDR1 and CDR2 are MDHEN and SYDVKM. The CDR3 loop reads CASSSLYRYGYTF. The CDR3 coding sequence is TGTGCCAGCAGTTCCCTCTATCGCTATGGCTACACCTTC.

This clone was recorded only once. CDR3 nucleotide sequence: TGCGCCAGCAGCTTGGCCCCGGGACAGGGGAGCACTGAAGCTTTCTTT. Its protein is CASSLAPGQGSTEAFF. The chain couples TRBV5-1 to TRBJ1-1, with 10 bases fitting TRBD1. The CDR3 has 16 amino acids. Germline-derived CDR1 and CDR2 are SGHRS and YFSETQ. Unmatched junction bases numbered 6, after V lost 0 bases and J lost 4 bases.

The chain joins TRBV4-3 to TRBJ2-1, with D perhaps being TRBD1 or TRBD2 (5 bases each). The germline V gene has CDR1 LGHNA and CDR2 YSLEER. V was trimmed by 0 bases and J by 9 bases, leaving 18 bases between them. The CDR3 runs 16 residues. CDR3 region: CASSQEGPRGYGEQFF. CDR3 coding DNA: TGCGCCAGCAGCCAAGAGGGCCCGAGGGGCTACGGTGAGCAGTTCTTC.

The sample holds a few counts of this clone. The chain joins TRBV5-4 to TRBJ2-7; 15 bases line up with TRBD2. Trimming took 2 bases from V and 7 from J; bases not matched to a gene: 4. Germline lookup yields CDR1 SGHNT and CDR2 YYREEE (reference sequence). The CDR3 runs to 15 residues. The CDR3 coding sequence is TGTGCCAGCAGCTTAGGGACTAGCGGGAGGTGGGAGCAGTACTTC. This codes for CASSLGTSGRWEQYF.

V and J are TRBV18 and TRBJ1-5; 9 positions match TRBD1. V was pared by 5 bases and J by 8 bases, with 4 bases of the junction left unmatched. Germline CDR1 and CDR2: KGHSH and LQKENI. This CDR3 comprises 13 residues. This CDR3 reads CASSADRGEPQHF. The DNA for the CDR3 is TGTGCCAGCTCAGCCGACAGGGGGGAGCCCCAGCATTTT.

This clone was observed once. The J gene is TRBJ2-7, the V gene TRBV20-1; no firm D call. Germline CDR1 reads DFQATT; CDR2 reads SNEGSKA (reference sequence). The CDR3 has 11 residues. Trimming left V 5 bases short and J 7 bases short, with 12 bases between. DNA for the CDR3: TGCAGTGCTGGGATCTTGGGGGAGCAGTACTTC. Protein product: CSAGILGEQYF.

This clone was seen just once. This chain links TRBV12-5 with TRBJ2-3, with unresolved D. The CDR3 is made up of 12 amino acids. V was shortened by 3 bases and J by 0 bases, with 1 base between the two germline ends. CDR1 and CDR2 from the germline V gene are LGHNT and FRNRAP. CDR3 residues: CASGLSTDTQYF. CDR3 DNA sequence: TGTGCTAGTGGTTTAAGCACAGATACGCAGTATTTT. Full variable domain (missing parts from reference TRBV12-5 and TRBJ2-3): DARVTQTPRHKVTEMGQEVTMRCQPILGHNTVFWYRQTMMQGLELLAYFRNRAPLDDSGMPKDRFSAEMPDATLATLKIQPSEPRDSAVYFCASGLSTDTQYFGPGTRLTVL.

The chain recombines TRBV27 with TRBJ2-3; TRBD2 aligns across 12 bases. Looked up from germline, CDR1 is MNHEY and CDR2 is SMNVEV (reference sequence). Germline trimming cut 6 bases from V and 4 bases from J; bases unmatched to any gene: 5. This CDR3 contains 15 residues. CDR3 amino acids: CASSPLAGGPDTQYF. The CDR3 nucleotides read TGTGCCAGCAGCCCTCTAGCGGGAGGGCCAGATACGCAGTATTTT.

V is TRBV6-5 and J is TRBJ1-6; TRBD1 aligns across 7 bases. The CDR3 sequence is 15 residues long. Germline CDR1 reads MNHEY; CDR2 reads SVGAGI. V shed 0 bases, J shed 7 bases, and the junction held 3 bases outside the gene matches. The DNA for the CDR3 is TGTGCCAGCAGTTACTCGACAGGGAGCAATTCACCCCTCCACTTT. Residues: CASSYSTGSNSPLHF.

The genes are TRBV7-2 and TRBJ2-3; unclear D gene. The germline V gene has CDR1 SGHTA and CDR2 FQGNSA. The CDR3 has 14 amino acids. Trimming stripped 3 bases from V and 4 bases from J, with 11 bases between. CDR3 nucleotide sequence: TGTGCCAGCAGCTTTAATAGGGCCCCAGATACGCAGTATTTT. Translated: CASSFNRAPDTQYF.

The J gene is TRBJ2-5, the V gene TRBV5-4, with D unclear. V gave up 4 bases and J gave up 2 bases, with 12 bases separating them. This CDR3 contains 14 residues. Germline CDR1 SGHNT, CDR2 YYREEE (reference sequence). The CDR3, as DNA: TGTGCCAGCAGCGTGTCGGTGATACAAGAGACCCAGTACTTC. Protein sequence: CASSVSVIQETQYF.

The rearrangement links TRBV11-2 to TRBJ2-1, with 11 bases fitting TRBD2. J gave up 2 bases and V 0 bases, and 3 bases lay outside the gene matches. The CDR3 totals 17 residues. The germline gives CDR1 SGHAT, CDR2 FQNNGV. CDR3 coding DNA: TGTGCCAGCAGCTTAGATGTAGCGGGGGGGACCTACAATGAGCAGTTCTTC. Translating it yields CASSLDVAGGTYNEQFF.

This sequence joins TRBV19 and TRBJ2-5, with a possible D match to TRBD2 (6 bases). Germline V gene data show CDR1 as LNHDA and CDR2 as SQIVND (reference sequence). The CDR3 is 13 amino acids. V shed 5 bases and J shed 5 bases, with 12 bases lying between them. This CDR3 is CASSSLGGETQYF. In nucleotides, the CDR3 is TGTGCCAGTAGTTCTCTAGGAGGGGAGACCCAGTACTTC. Looking up the rest from reference TRBV19 and TRBJ2-5 gives the full variable domain: DGGITQSPKYLFRKEGQNVTLSCEQNLNHDAMYWYRQDPGQGLRLIYYSQIVNDFQKGDIAEGYSVSREKKESFPLTVTSAQKNPTAFYLCASSSLGGETQYFGPGTRLLVL.

This clone appeared once. The chain uses TRBV5-1 and TRBJ2-1, with 7 nucleotides matching TRBD1. V lost 3 bases, J lost 7 bases, and 7 bases stayed unmatched. The germline CDR1 and CDR2 sequences are SGHRS and YFSETQ. The CDR3 is 14 amino acids. Here the CDR3 reads CASSSDRVYNEQFF. DNA of the CDR3: TGCGCCAGCAGCTCCGACAGGGTTTATAATGAGCAGTTCTTC.

This chain uses TRBV28 with TRBJ1-5; D ambiguous. Germline V lookup: CDR1 MDHEN, CDR2 SYDVKM. The CDR3 is 13 amino acids. Between the trimmed V and J ends, which lost 4 bases and 2 bases, there was a span of 6 bases. The CDR3 loop reads CASSYGGNQPQHF. The CDR3 nucleotides are TGTGCCAGCAGTTATGGGGGCAATCAGCCCCAGCATTTT.

This chain's CDR3 is CAWATGDEKLFF. The CDR3 nucleotides are TGTGCCTGGGCAACGGGTGATGAAAAACTGTTTTTT. The chain carries TRBV30 and TRBJ1-4; the D is unclear. Per germline, CDR1 GTSNPN and CDR2 SVGIG (reference sequence). Trimming removed 5 bases at V and 6 bases at J, with 10 bases between. CDR3 length equals 12 residues.

The chain recombines TRBV6-1 with TRBJ2-7; 12 nucleotides match TRBD2. Trimming took 3 bases from V and 3 from J; bases not matched to a gene: 3. Germline values: CDR1 MNHNS, CDR2 SASEGT. This CDR3 has 15 amino acids. The CDR3 region has the DNA TGTGCCAGCAGTGAGGGACTAGCGGGTAGCTACGAGCAGTACTTC. The encoded protein is CASSEGLAGSYEQYF.

V is TRBV10-3 and J is TRBJ2-1, with 7 positions matching TRBD2. The ends lost 1 base at V and 4 bases at J; junction bases unmatched: 4. Per the germline V gene, CDR1 is ENHRY and CDR2 is SYGVKD. This CDR3 spans 15 amino acids. Here the CDR3 reads CAISEYSSGYNEQFF. Here the CDR3 DNA reads TGTGCCATCAGTGAGTACTCTAGCGGATACAATGAGCAGTTCTTC.

The rearrangement uses TRBV5-1 and TRBJ2-5; 12 positions agree with TRBD2. V dropped 1 base and J dropped 5; count of bases not matched to a gene: 6. Germline-derived CDR1 and CDR2 are SGHRS and YFSETQ. CDR3 size: 16 residues. CDR3 region: CASSLSLAGGGETQYF. The CDR3 nucleotides are TGCGCCAGCAGCTTGTCGCTAGCGGGGGGGGGCGAGACCCAGTACTTC.

V and J are TRBV27 and TRBJ2-7; D ambiguous. The CDR3 runs 15 residues. Trimming removed 6 bases from V and 0 bases from J, with 15 bases in between. Germline V gene data show CDR1 as MNHEY and CDR2 as SMNVEV (reference sequence). CDR3 sequence (DNA): TGTGCCAGCAGGCCTGGGTCCGCAAGCTCCTACGAGCAGTACTTC. The encoded protein is CASRPGSASSYEQYF.

The rearrangement joins TRBV5-1 to TRBJ2-5, with D unclear. Germline V gene data show CDR1 as SGHRS and CDR2 as YFSETQ. This CDR3 region has 12 residues. Deletions cut 4 bases from V and 4 bases from J, with 8 bases between. Written as DNA, the CDR3 is TGCGCCAGCAGCAGGGTTCGAGAGACCCAGTACTTC. Translation: CASSRVRETQYF.

This clone appeared a single time. V gene TRBV28 combines with J gene TRBJ2-7; D uncertain. The CDR3 spans 13 residues. Trimming cost V 2 bases and J 2 bases, with 7 bases left between them. CDR1 MDHEN and CDR2 SYDVKM come from the germline V gene. This CDR3 is CASSLPITYEQYF. For the CDR3, the DNA is TGTGCCAGCAGTTTACCCATAACCTACGAGCAGTACTTC.

This chain joins TRBV7-9 and TRBJ2-3; no definite D call. The CDR3 sequence is 14 residues long. Germline CDR1 and CDR2: SEHNR and FQNEAQ (reference sequence). Trimming took off 1 base at V and 1 base at J, with 6 bases between the two ends. This CDR3 is CASSLGQGTDTQYF. CDR3 coding DNA: TGTGCCAGCAGCTTAGGTCAGGGCACAGATACGCAGTATTTT.